The T cell receptor beta chain under discussion was sequenced for a study of cytomegalovirus exposure and HLA in healthy donors (dated by TCRdb to the late 2010s). Background for the entire study: An earlier analysis of approximately 640 of the donors reported 276 Gb of sequence data and 100 million to 140 million unique TCR beta sequences from some 180 million T cells. Approximately 310 gigabases of sequencing data and 78 million or so unique TCR sequences were included in an early release covering about 700 HLA-typed donors. The genetic ancestry cluster associated with self-reported Caucasian donors included 81% of the approximately 400 genotyped donors. The study aimed to test whether cataloging public T cell receptors could reveal signatures of past pathogen exposure. Using immunosequencing, the study profiled T cell repertoires from around 670 subjects and related those repertoires to cytomegalovirus serostatus. Along with the roughly 710-subject first cohort, a separate validation cohort of some 130 different subjects was used. To predict cytomegalovirus infection status, the study combined high-throughput TCR immunosequencing, statistical association of individual TCRs with disease status, and machine learning. In a later analysis, previously published TCR beta repertoires from hundreds of donors were re-analyzed and high-resolution HLA genotyping was added so that TCR occurrence patterns could be studied. The later analysis used no new phenotypic data to find candidate immune exposures, relying instead on TCR beta sequences and their occurrence across donors. An earlier analysis of approximately 580 of the donors used high-throughput TCR beta sequencing to judge whether each TCR beta V gene segment behaved as functional or pseudogenic. Donor age, sex, ethnicity and CMV serostatus were collected together with the repertoire data. A later genetic analysis used genome-wide SNP genotypes for about 65% of the 666 donors, treating that subset as a discovery cohort. All discovery cohort repertoires had been generated on a single sequencing platform. HLA typing covered class I and class II loci at four-digit resolution. Typing coverage differed by locus: A, B, C, DRB1 and DQB1 were typed in about 620-640 donors, DQA1 in approximately 520, DPA1 in roughly 590, and DPB1 in around 440. Roughly five DR-DQ haplotypes were handled as single units for association and clustering, since linkage in the cohort was strong. On average, roughly 250,000 unique TCR beta nucleotide sequences were sequenced per donor among a few hundred genotyped donors of the cohort, with approximately 18% of those sequences being non-productive.

The cohort was made up of 500 to 850 healthy bone marrow donors. At the time of sampling, all cohort members were nominally healthy, though unrecorded immune exposures were likely present. The donor tested CMV seropositive and was one of the 289 seropositive cohort members. A peripheral blood sample was collected from each donor, and TCR beta sequencing was performed on peripheral blood mononuclear cells. Genomic DNA was extracted from the blood cell samples with the Qiagen DNeasy Blood Extraction Kit. The CDR3 measures 18 amino acids from cysteine to phenylalanine. CDR3 DNA is the only sequence kept; it has 54 bases, read in frame from the first base. As encoded in the germline V gene (reference sequence), CDR1 is LNHDA while CDR2 is SQIVND. Receptor libraries were prepared by the immunoSEQ multiplex PCR assay. The multiplex PCR relied on a mix of 60 forward primers for TCR Vbeta segments and 13 reverse primers for TCR Jbeta segments. The CDR3 region of rearranged TCR beta genes was amplified from genomic DNA with a multiplex PCR assay. The Illumina HiSeq System was used to sequence the amplified TCR beta libraries as 87-base-pair reads. The authors processed their data as follows. In a later analysis, roughly 80 million unique TCR beta chains were counted across the 500 to 700 repertoires, and approximately 11 million of these chains were shared by at least two donors. Raw reads were error-corrected and collapsed into unique sequences by a nearest-neighbor algorithm in which closely related sequences were merged to remove PCR and sequencing errors. CDR3 sequences were aligned to IMGT reference sequences to assign V, D and J gene segments. Each retained sequence needed at least a six-nucleotide match to both a V gene segment and a J gene segment. A rearrangement was called productive if the CDR3 had no stop codons and remained in frame with V and J, and every other rearrangement was called non-productive. Following IMGT convention, CDR3 was defined as the stretch from the second conserved V-encoded cysteine up to the conserved J-encoded phenylalanine. Sequences without an unambiguous match to a single V gene segment were excluded from the earlier analysis of over 500 of the donors. In an earlier analysis of 450 to 700 of the donors, V segments were called functional above 56.7% productive rearrangements and were called segregating when the between-donor standard deviation exceeded 5%. A statistical classification framework was developed to diagnose cytomegalovirus status using the catalog of TCR beta chain sequences. In a later analysis, TCR nucleotide sequences were compared against IMGT/GENE-DB human TR gene sequences so that V and J genes could be assigned. A later analysis assigned CDR3 sequences and most-parsimonious VDJ recombination scenarios with the TCRdist pipeline. In a later analysis, each TCR beta chain was defined by its CDR3 amino acid sequence together with its V-gene family, and reads without a unique V-gene family were excluded. In a later analysis, a few hundred highly shared, low-generation-probability nucleotide sequences were removed to address suspected cross-contamination and a sequencing artifact. A later analysis calculated a clonal expansion index for each public chain from normalized within-repertoire ranks of inferred template counts. In a later analysis, generation probabilities were computed using a VDJ recombination model fitted to out-of-frame rearrangements, and the results were checked against IGoR. A later analysis scored TCR-TCR, TCR-HLA and TCR-CMV co-occurrence with hypergeometric tests, applying a repertoire-size bias correction to TCR pairs. To estimate false discovery rates, a later analysis permuted the HLA or CMV assignments 20 times. In a later analysis, co-occurring TCRs were grouped using DBSCAN, and TCRdist sequence similarity was added for clustering within HLA-allele-positive subsets. Co-occurrence clustering excluded repertoires with fewer than 30,000 or more than 120,000 public chains, plus five with anomalous nucleotide sharing. TCRdb took this table from immuneACCESS and kept in-frame rearrangements with V and J called. Such tables lack part of the clones; where checked against another copy, unresolved V genes explain under half of the gap, and the rest is unexplained. The DNA gave D and trimming, while V, J and clone size come from that table. The sample has approximately 180,000 clones on record, 77% of them singletons. 1.4% to 1.5% of the sample belongs to the ten largest clones.

The paper as a whole reports these results and caveats: When HLA alleles, especially DR and DQ, strongly co-occurred, TCR associations were difficult to assign to individual alleles. A further reported finding was that TCR beta sequences accurately predicted the HLA-A and HLA-B alleles for most subjects in the first cohort. A cluster of highly shared sequence variants was judged likely to represent a technical artifact of the sequencing pipeline. Because counts were too low, some 16 rarely observed V segments, including chromosome 9 orphons, were excluded from the earlier analysis of about 500 of the donors. In vitro tests confirmed that a few of the cytomegalovirus-associated TCR beta chains recognize cytomegalovirus antigens. The authors suggested that the approach could potentially be generalized to other disease states and immunological phenotypes. According to a later genetic analysis, donors in an Asian-associated ancestry cluster had fewer N-insertions in productive TCRs than the roughly 700-donor mean. V-gene and J-gene trimming of TCR beta chains was associated with a missense DCLRE1C variant in a later genetic analysis, and the association was replicated in an independent cohort. A later analysis found that most CMV-associated TCR beta chains appeared HLA-restricted, with HLA associations seemingly driven largely by CMV exposure. In a later analysis, the rate of TCR association differed among HLA loci, with DRB1 alleles having the most associated TCRs and HLA-C alleles having the fewest. Presence/absence analyses assumed roughly uniform sequencing depth across donors, an assumption that may not hold. An earlier analysis of approximately 600 of the donors showed that most TCR beta V segments appeared in productive rearrangements either about 87% or about 30% of the time, which broadly matched IMGT annotations. Correlated functional status among segregating V segments might reflect linkage disequilibrium, but an unknown experimental factor could not be ruled out. While some public TCRs were present in many individuals, most TCR sequences turned up only very rarely across donors. Only TCR beta chains were sequenced in this cohort, and the absence of alpha or paired-chain data limited detectable features. A later analysis associated about 17,000 TCR beta sequences with specific HLA alleles at a false discovery rate of 0.05. A later analysis reported that several top co-occurrence clusters appeared linked to parvovirus B19, influenza, CMV and Epstein-Barr virus. In a later analysis, HLA-associated TCR beta chains were found to be more clonally expanded and to have lower generation probabilities than equally common non-associated chains. Some IMGT-functional V segments, including TRBV6-2 and TRBV6-3, could not be distinguished by the 87-base-pair reads and were therefore excluded. The study gave a list of 150 to 200 TCR beta chains associated with cytomegalovirus. In both the original and validation cohorts, the classifier was reported to diagnose cytomegalovirus status with high specificity and sensitivity. HLA typing was unavailable for some donors at each locus, so association tests used only the typed subset. CMV serostatus was the only immune exposure information available for the cohort.

About this clone itself: Its antigen target is currently unknown. One end of the junction fails to match germline, which may point to a read error.

The receptor was isolated from a woman aged 25 to 39 in good health and CMV-seropositive. The rearrangement joined TRBV19 to TRBJ1-4, and 10 junctional nucleotides match TRBD1. Sequences were obtained from PBMCs. The nucleotides are TGTGCTAGTAGTATAGCTACCGGGACAGGGGACCGGGTTGAAAAACTGTTTTTT. This translates into CASSIATGTGDRVEKLFF. Full variable domain (CDR3 extended with the reference TRBV19 and TRBJ1-4 proteins): DGGITQSPKYLFRKEGQNVTLSCEQNLNHDAMYWYRQDPGQGLRLIYYSQIVNDFQKGDIAEGYSVSREKKESFPLTVTSAQKNPTAFYLCASSIATGTGDRVEKLFFGSGTQLSVL.